The source of this T cell receptor (beta chain) is a study of shared clonotypes between healthy human individuals. V lost 2 bases and J lost 2; bases outside the gene matches: 3. The CDR3 covers 14 residues. Per germline, CDR1 SGDLS and CDR2 YYNGEE. Generated by immunoSEQ multiplex PCR, the TCRdb table keeps only in-frame clones and is missing some. The table records a few million clones, 80% to 95% of them present only once. Study-wide results and caveats: Deeper or shallower sequencing was expected to change how clonotypes are shared among donors. Naive subsets tended to show greater estimated richness than memory subsets.

Naive CD8 cells comprised CD45RO-negative, CCR7-positively selected cells, excluding terminally differentiated effector memory CD45RA+ cells. In regard to this clone: Its antigen is currently unknown.

This chain connects TRBV9 to TRBJ2-7; 8 bases are a match to TRBD2. The TCR comes from a man younger than 35 in good health. Some clones in this sample may be carry-over from other donors' samples. Sequences were obtained from naive CD8+ T cells from PBMCs. The CDR3 DNA sequence: TGTGCCAGCAGCGTCGATAGCGGGACCTACGAGCAGTACTTC. It codes for CASSVDSGTYEQYF.